The entry that follows covers one T cell receptor beta chain sequence. It has no known antigen specificity. Base quality data are lacking; no much larger clone is found one base away. This sample was taken from a study of PD-L1 blockade in urothelial cancer (dated by TCRdb to 2015 to 2018). Broadly, across the study: All patients started therapy in the mid-2010s and received atezolizumab 1,200 mg intravenously every 3 weeks. Durable clinical benefit was achieved by nine patients and was not achieved by 20 patients. Under 30 patients had pretreatment blood TCR-seq, about 25 had at least one posttreatment blood collection, and about 25 had tumor TCR-seq. The study, an exploratory multi-omic analysis, examined somatic, immune and clinical correlates of response to PD-L1 blockade with atezolizumab in urothelial cancer. Durable clinical benefit was defined as a progression-free survival longer than 6 months, and TCR features were additionally tested against progression-free survival and overall survival. Blood samples were analyzed at 3 weeks after treatment start (second dose) and at 6 weeks after treatment start. Pretreatment tumor samples and matched peripheral blood, collected serially before and after atezolizumab treatment, underwent TCR sequencing. Blood samples yielded a median of roughly 140,000 T cells and around 83,000 unique TCRs, with median clonality roughly 0.082. About nine tenths of the roughly 29 patients were males with bladder-origin urothelial cancer, and about 65% of the 29 reported a prior smoking history. Whole exome sequencing and RNA sequencing of pretreatment tumors were performed alongside TCR sequencing in the same patients. Patients had an ECOG performance status of 0 or 1 and had received between 0 and 3 prior chemotherapy regimens. What the work shows at the level of the full study, not this receptor alone: Because of the small sample size (n ≈ 30) and the many exploratory analyses performed, the results are intended to be regarded as hypothesis-generating. Improved progression-free and overall survival was found to be associated with pretreatment peripheral blood TCR clonality below the median. At 3 weeks after the start of treatment, tumor-associated TCR clones in peripheral blood had expanded more in patients with durable benefit (n ≈ 22, p = 0.022).

The cysteine opens and the phenylalanine closes a CDR3 of 12 amino acids. Only the CDR3 part of the read is kept: 36 bases, read in frame from the first base. At the junction V is shortened by 10 bases and J by 5 bases, with 15 bases in between. In the germline V gene (reference sequence), CDR1 corresponds to LNHDA and CDR2 to SQIVND. Synthetic TCR analog templates were spiked into each PCR so that absolute template abundance could be estimated from read counts. TCRbeta CDR3 regions were amplified from genomic DNA with bias-controlled V and J gene primers using the immunoSEQ assay. Sequencing of rearranged TCRbeta segments was done at approximately 20X coverage. As for the original processing: Clustering was used to correct sequencing errors, and CDR3s were annotated against IMGT so that V, D and J genes could be assigned. Out-of-frame and stop-codon sequences were excluded, and only productive TCRbeta rearrangements were used in downstream analyses. Clonality was calculated as one minus the Shannon entropy normalized by the log of the number of unique productive sequences. Clones differing between time points or between blood and tumor were identified using Fisher's exact test with Benjamini-Hochberg correction, with an adjusted p below 0.01 applied as the threshold. TCRdb took over this immuneACCESS table, retaining in-frame rearrangements with V and J assigned. Such tables are incomplete; in checked studies, under half of the missing clones stem from an unresolved V gene, and the remainder is unexplained. From that table come the V and J calls and clone size; the DNA was used to work out D and trimming. In this sample the table shows some 100,000 clones, about nine tenths of which occur a single time. The ten biggest clones cover about 0.92% of the sample.

A total of around 30 patients with locally advanced or metastatic urothelial carcinoma, treated at Memorial Sloan Kettering on a trial protocol, made up the cohort. Peripheral blood mononuclear cells were collected from each patient pretreatment and during treatment, giving between 1 and 8 total time points per patient. The Qiagen DNeasy Blood extraction kit was used to purify genomic DNA from total PBMCs and from tumor samples. Collected pretreatment and during treatment, PBMCs were isolated and stored as previously described. The TCR sequence derives from a woman of 80 years or more with urothelial cancer. Sample: PBMCs, taken around atezolizumab (anti-PD-L1) treatment. The chain links TRBV19 with TRBJ2-7, with a tentative D gene TRBD1 over 5 matching bases. The encoded CDR3 is CATKGQGHEQYF. Read as DNA, the sequence is TGTGCCACCAAGGGGCAGGGCCACGAGCAGTACTTC.